This section outlines one TCR beta chain sequence together with its context. Its matching antigen is unknown. This sample is drawn from a study of OX40 agonist ivuxolimab in advanced cancers. Sequencing was performed with immunoSEQ multiplex PCR; in TCRdb, only in-frame clones are kept and a portion is missing. The table lists some 30,000 clones, 84% of them singletons. Findings of the study overall: Averaging showed that CD8+ T cells had more expanded clones than CD4+ did.

The sequence was obtained from an adult with an advanced solid tumor such as melanoma, head and neck, liver or kidney cancer. Specimen: CD4+ or CD8+ T cells sorted from blood, collected in a trial of the OX40 agonist ivuxolimab.

Here the CDR3 DNA reads TGTGCCAGCAGCTTAGGGTGGGGGGGCCACCAGCCCCAGCATTTT. This codes for CASSLGWGGHQPQHF. The chain couples TRBV7-9 to TRBJ1-5; D possibly corresponds to TRBD1 (6 bases). Looked up from germline, CDR1 is SEHNR and CDR2 is FQNEAQ (reference sequence). The CDR3 spans 15 residues. The ends were cut back, 1 base at V and 7 bases at J, with 14 bases in the middle. The variable domain in full, completed from reference TRBV7-9 and TRBJ1-5, reads DTGVSQNPRHKITKRGQNVTFRCDPISEHNRLYWYRQTLGQGPEFLTYFQNEAQLEKSRLLSDRFSAERPKGSFSTLEIQRTEQGDSAMYLCASSLGWGGHQPQHFGDGTRLSIL.